One and the same sample provided the 8 T cell receptor beta chains below, sequenced in a study of blood T cells in healthy people across ages. Primed by a sample-barcoded 5' primer and a J-beta primer mix, a second PCR proceeded for about 6 to 11 cycles. TCRdb ran MiXCR on the 5' RACE reads and lists one entry per CDR3 protein. Of 600,000 or so distinct CDR3 sequences listed, roughly 21% were seen once; the top ten hold roughly 3.4%. Sequenced: blood. The receptors shown here come from an older man in good health.

There are a few counts of this clonotype. V gene TRBV12-3 or TRBV12-4 combines with J gene TRBJ2-4; 8 nucleotides agree with TRBD2. V was clipped by 8 bases and J by 0 bases; unmatched bases: 9. This CDR3 spans 16 amino acids. The CDR3 DNA follows: TGTGCCAGCGGACGGGGGGGCACCCTAGCCAAAAACATTCAGTACTTC. It is translated as CASGRGGTLAKNIQYF.

This clonotype has more than one count but fewer than ten. This chain connects TRBV7-9 to TRBJ1-2; the D gene is possibly TRBD1 (6 bases). The CDR3 has 12 residues. V lost 11 bases to trimming and J lost 1 base, with 11 bases between them. Per germline, CDR1 SEHNR and CDR2 FQNEAQ (reference sequence). The CDR3 protein is CAWRQDNYGYTF. The CDR3 bases are TGTGCCTGGAGACAGGATAACTATGGCTACACCTTC.

In its sample, this clonotype was seen a few times. This rearrangement joins TRBV7-4 to TRBJ2-5, with 7 bases fitting TRBD1. The germline V gene encodes CDR1 SGHVT and CDR2 SQSDAQ. Trimming removed 1 base from V and 5 bases from J; junction bases left unmatched: 10. The CDR3 covers 16 residues. In DNA, the CDR3 is TGTGCCAGCAGCTTAGTTTTCAGACAGGGTCTGGAGACCCAGTACTTC. This translates into CASSLVFRQGLETQYF.

This rearrangement joins TRBV20-1 to TRBJ1-2; 7 bases align to TRBD1. V lost 5 bases to trimming and J lost 7 bases; unmatched junction nucleotides: 16. Germline CDR1 is DFQATT and CDR2 is SNEGSKA (reference sequence). CDR3 length equals 15 residues. CDR3 sequence reads: CSAAPYDREAGGYTF. In DNA form, the CDR3 reads TGCAGTGCTGCGCCCTACGACAGGGAGGCTGGTGGCTACACCTTC.

This clonotype was seen a handful of times. The chain uses TRBV12-3 or TRBV12-4 and TRBJ2-5; 14 bases align to TRBD2. V shed 5 bases, J shed 0 bases, and the junction held 5 bases outside the gene matches. The length of the CDR3 is 17 residues. The CDR3 DNA reads as TGTGCCAGCAGTCTCAGGACTAGCGGGAGGAACCAAGAGACCCAGTACTTC. Protein product: CASSLRTSGRNQETQYF.

This rearrangement joins TRBV4-3 to TRBJ2-5, with 10 bases aligning to TRBD1. Germline lookup yields CDR1 LGHNA and CDR2 YSLEER. The CDR3 has 15 amino acids. Trimming took 0 bases from V and 5 from J; bases not matched to a gene: 3. CDR3 sequence: CASSQEGQGEETQYF. As DNA, the CDR3 is TGCGCCAGCAGCCAAGAAGGACAGGGGGAGGAGACCCAGTACTTC.

This clonotype showed up just a few times. The chain is built from TRBV2 and TRBJ2-1; TRBD2 might be the D (6 bases). Germline V gene sequence: CDR1 SNHLY, CDR2 FYNNEI. CDR3 length: 15 residues. V shed 6 bases and J shed 4 bases, with 16 bases lying between them. This chain's CDR3 is CASSPRASEYNEQFF. Here the CDR3 DNA reads TGTGCCAGCAGCCCTCGGGCTAGCGAGTACAATGAGCAGTTCTTC.

This clonotype came up many times. The chain employs TRBV29-1 and TRBJ2-3; 11 bases agree with TRBD2. The V gene's germline CDR1 is SQVTM and CDR2 ANQGSEA. Losses at the gene ends were 3 bases for V and 3 bases for J; bases not matched to a gene: 11. This CDR3 contains 17 residues. The CDR3 here is CSVDGTSGRSITDTQYF. The CDR3 DNA reads as TGCAGCGTTGATGGAACTAGCGGGAGAAGTATAACAGATACGCAGTATTTT.